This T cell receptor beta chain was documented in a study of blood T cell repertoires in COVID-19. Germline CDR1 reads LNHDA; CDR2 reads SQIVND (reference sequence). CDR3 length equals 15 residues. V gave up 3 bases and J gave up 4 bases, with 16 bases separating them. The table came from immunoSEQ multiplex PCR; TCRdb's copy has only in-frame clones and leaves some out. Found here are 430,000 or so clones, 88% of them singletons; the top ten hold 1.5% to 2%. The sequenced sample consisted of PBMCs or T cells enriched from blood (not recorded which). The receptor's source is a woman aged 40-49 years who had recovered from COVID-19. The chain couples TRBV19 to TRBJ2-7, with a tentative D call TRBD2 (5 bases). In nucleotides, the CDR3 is TGTGCCAGTAGTATGTCTCCCCGGCGGGTGTACGAGCAGTACTTC. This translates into CASSMSPRRVYEQYF. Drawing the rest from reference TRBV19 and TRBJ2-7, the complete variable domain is DGGITQSPKYLFRKEGQNVTLSCEQNLNHDAMYWYRQDPGQGLRLIYYSQIVNDFQKGDIAEGYSVSREKKESFPLTVTSAQKNPTAFYLCASSMSPRRVYEQYFGPGTRLTVT.